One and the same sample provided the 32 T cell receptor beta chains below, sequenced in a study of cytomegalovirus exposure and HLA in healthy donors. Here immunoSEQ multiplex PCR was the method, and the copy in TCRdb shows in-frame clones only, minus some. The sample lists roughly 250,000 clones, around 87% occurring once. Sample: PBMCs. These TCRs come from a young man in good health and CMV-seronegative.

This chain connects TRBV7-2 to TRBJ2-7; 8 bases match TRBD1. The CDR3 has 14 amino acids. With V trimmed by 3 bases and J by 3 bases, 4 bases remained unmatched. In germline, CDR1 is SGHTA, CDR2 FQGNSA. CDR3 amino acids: CASSLGDRLYEQYF. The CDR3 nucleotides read TGTGCCAGCAGCTTGGGGGACAGGCTCTACGAGCAGTACTTC.

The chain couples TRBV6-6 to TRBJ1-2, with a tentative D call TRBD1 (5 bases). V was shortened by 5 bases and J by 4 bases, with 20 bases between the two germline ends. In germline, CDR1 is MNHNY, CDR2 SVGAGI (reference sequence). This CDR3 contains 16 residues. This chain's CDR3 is CASSQTRRGEVYGYTF. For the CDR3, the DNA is TGTGCCAGCAGTCAAACCCGCCGGGGGGAAGTCTATGGCTACACCTTC.

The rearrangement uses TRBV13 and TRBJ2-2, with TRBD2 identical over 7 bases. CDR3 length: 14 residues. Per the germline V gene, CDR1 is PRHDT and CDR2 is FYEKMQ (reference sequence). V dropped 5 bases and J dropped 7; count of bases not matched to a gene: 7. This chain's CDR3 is CASSEGTMVGELFF. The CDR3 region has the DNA TGTGCCAGCAGCGAAGGGACTATGGTCGGGGAGCTGTTTTTT.

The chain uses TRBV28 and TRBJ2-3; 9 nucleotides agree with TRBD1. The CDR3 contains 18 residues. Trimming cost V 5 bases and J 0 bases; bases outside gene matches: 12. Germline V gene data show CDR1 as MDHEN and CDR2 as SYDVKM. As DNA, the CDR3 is TGTGCCAGCAGTCTCGGGACAGGGCGATTTCCTAGCACAGATACGCAGTATTTT. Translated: CASSLGTGRFPSTDTQYF.

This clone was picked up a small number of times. The CDR3 nucleotides read TGCGCCAGCAGCCCCGGACAGGGCGCCTATGGCTACACCTTC. It is translated as CASSPGQGAYGYTF. This chain connects TRBV4-3 to TRBJ1-2; 8 nucleotides align to TRBD1. CDR1 LGHNA and CDR2 YSLEER come from the germline V gene. The CDR3 totals 14 residues. The ends lost 4 bases at V and 4 bases at J; junction bases unmatched: 5.

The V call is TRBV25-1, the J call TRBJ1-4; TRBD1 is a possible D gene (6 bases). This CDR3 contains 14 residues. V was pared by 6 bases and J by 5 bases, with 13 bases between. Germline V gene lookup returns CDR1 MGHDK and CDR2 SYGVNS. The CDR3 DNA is TGTGCCAGCAGCCAGACAGGAACCAATGAAAAACTGTTTTTT. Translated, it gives CASSQTGTNEKLFF.

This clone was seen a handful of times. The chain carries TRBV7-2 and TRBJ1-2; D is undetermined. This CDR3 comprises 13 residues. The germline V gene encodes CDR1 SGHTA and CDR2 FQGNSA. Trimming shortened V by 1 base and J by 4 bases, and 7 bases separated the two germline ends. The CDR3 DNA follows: TGTGCCAGCAGCTTAGGCTACAGCTATGGCTACACCTTC. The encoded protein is CASSLGYSYGYTF.

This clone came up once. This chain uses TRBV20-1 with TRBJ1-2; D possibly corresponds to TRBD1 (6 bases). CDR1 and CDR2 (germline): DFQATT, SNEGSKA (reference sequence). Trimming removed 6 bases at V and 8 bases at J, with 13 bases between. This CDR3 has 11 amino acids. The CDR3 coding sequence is TGCAGTGCGTACAGGGAAGGCGGCTACACCTTC. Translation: CSAYREGGYTF.

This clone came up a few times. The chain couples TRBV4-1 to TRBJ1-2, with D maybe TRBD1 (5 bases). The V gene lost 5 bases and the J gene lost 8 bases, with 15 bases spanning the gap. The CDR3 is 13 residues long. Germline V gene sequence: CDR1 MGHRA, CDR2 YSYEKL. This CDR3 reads CASSKLGDSGYTF. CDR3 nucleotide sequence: TGCGCCAGCAGCAAGCTAGGGGACTCCGGCTACACCTTC.

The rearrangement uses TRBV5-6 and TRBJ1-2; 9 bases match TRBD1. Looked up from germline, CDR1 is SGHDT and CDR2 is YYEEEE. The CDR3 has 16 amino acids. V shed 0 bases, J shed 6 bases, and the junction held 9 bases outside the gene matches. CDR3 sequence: CASSLGRQGGDHGYTF. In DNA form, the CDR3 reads TGTGCCAGCAGCTTGGGGAGACAGGGGGGAGATCATGGCTACACCTTC.

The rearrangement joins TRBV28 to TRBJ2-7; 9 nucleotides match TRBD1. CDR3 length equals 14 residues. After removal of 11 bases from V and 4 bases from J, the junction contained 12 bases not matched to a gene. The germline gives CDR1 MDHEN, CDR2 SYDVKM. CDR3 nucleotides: TGTGCCGCCCTTCCGGGACAGGGCAAATACGAGCAGTACTTC. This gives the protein CAALPGQGKYEQYF.

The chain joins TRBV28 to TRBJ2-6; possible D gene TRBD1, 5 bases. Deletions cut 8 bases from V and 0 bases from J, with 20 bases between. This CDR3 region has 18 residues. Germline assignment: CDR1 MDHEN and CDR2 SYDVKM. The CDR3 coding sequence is TGTGCCAGCGCACCGGACAACTACTTTACCTCTGGGGCCAACGTCCTGACTTTC. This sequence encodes CASAPDNYFTSGANVLTF.

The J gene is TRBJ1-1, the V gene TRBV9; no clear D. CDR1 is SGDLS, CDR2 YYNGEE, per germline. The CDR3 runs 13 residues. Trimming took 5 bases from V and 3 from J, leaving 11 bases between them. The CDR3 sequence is CASRRVADTEAFF. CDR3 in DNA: TGTGCCAGCAGGCGGGTCGCGGACACTGAAGCTTTCTTT. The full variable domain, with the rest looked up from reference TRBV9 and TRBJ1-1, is DSGVTQTPKHLITATGQRVTLRCSPRSGDLSVYWYQQSLDQGLQFLIQYYNGEERAKGNILERFSAQQFPDLHSELNLSSLELGDSALYFCASRRVADTEAFFGQGTRLTVV.

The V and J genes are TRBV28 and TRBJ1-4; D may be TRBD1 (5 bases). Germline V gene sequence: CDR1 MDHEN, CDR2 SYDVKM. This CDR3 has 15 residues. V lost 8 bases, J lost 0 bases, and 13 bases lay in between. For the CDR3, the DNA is TGTGCCAGCCGTGGGGGGGATGCAACTAATGAAAAACTGTTTTTT. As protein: CASRGGDATNEKLFF.

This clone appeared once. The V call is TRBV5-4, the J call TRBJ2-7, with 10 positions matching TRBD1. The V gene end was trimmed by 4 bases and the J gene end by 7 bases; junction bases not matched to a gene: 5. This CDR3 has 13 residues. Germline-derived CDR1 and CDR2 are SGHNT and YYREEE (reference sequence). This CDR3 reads CASSMTGGIEQYF. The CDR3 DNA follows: TGTGCCAGCAGCATGACAGGGGGCATTGAGCAGTACTTC.

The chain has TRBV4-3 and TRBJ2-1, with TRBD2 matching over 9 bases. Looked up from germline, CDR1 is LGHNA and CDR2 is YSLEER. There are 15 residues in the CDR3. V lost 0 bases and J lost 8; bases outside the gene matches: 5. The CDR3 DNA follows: TGCGCCAGCAGCCAAGATTGGGGACTAGCCGATGAGCAGTTCTTC. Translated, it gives CASSQDWGLADEQFF.

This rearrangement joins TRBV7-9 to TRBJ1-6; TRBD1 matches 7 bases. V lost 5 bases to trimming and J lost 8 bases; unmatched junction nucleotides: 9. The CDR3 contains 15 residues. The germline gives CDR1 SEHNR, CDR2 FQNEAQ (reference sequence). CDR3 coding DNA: TGTGCCAGCAGCAGTACCGGGACAGCCGATTCACCCCTCCACTTT. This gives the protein CASSSTGTADSPLHF.

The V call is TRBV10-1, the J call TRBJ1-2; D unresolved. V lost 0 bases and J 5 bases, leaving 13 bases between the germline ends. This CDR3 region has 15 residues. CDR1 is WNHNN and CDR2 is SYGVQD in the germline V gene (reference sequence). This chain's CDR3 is CASSESNMRYYGYTF. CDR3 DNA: TGCGCCAGCAGTGAGTCGAATATGAGATATTATGGCTACACCTTC.

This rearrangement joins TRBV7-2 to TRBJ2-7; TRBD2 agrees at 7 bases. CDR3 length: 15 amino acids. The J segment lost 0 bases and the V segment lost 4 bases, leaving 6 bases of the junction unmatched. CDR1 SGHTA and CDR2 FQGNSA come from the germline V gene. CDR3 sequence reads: CASSYASGFSYEQYF. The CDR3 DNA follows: TGTGCCAGCAGCTACGCTAGCGGTTTCTCCTACGAGCAGTACTTC.

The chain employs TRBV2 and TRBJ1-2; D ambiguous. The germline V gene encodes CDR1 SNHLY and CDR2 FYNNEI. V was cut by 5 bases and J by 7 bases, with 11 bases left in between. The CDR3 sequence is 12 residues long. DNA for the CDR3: TGTGCCAGCAGTCTAACTACTGTTGGCTACACCTTC. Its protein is CASSLTTVGYTF.

The CDR3 loop is CASSLVAGALTDTQYF. The CDR3, as DNA: TGTGCCAGCAGCTTGGTTGCGGGAGCACTCACAGATACGCAGTATTTT. The chain is built from TRBV5-4 and TRBJ2-3; TRBD2 matches at 7 bases. Germline V CDR1 and CDR2: SGHNT, YYREEE (reference sequence). The CDR3 is 16 amino acids. V dropped 0 bases and J dropped 2; count of bases not matched to a gene: 6.

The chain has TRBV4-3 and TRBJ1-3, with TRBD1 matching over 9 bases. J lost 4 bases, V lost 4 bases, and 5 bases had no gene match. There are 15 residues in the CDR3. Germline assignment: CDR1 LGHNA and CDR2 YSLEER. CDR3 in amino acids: CASSPIQGAGNTIYF. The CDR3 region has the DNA TGCGCCAGCAGCCCAATACAGGGGGCGGGAAACACCATATATTTT.

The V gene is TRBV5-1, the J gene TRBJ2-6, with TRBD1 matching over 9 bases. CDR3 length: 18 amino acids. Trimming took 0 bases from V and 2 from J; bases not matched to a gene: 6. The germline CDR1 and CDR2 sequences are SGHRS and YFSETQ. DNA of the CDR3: TGCGCCAGCAGCTTGGTGGGGACAGGGTACACTGGGGCCAACGTCCTGACTTTC. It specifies CASSLVGTGYTGANVLTF.

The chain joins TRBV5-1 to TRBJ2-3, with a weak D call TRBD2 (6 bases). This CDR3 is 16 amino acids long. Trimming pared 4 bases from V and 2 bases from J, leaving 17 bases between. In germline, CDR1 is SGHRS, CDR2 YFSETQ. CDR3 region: CASSPRMLANTDTQYF. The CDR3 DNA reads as TGCGCCAGCAGCCCGCGGATGCTAGCGAACACAGATACGCAGTATTTT. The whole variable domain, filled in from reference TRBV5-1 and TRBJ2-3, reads KAGVTQTPRYLIKTRGQQVTLSCSPISGHRSVSWYQQTPGQGLQFLFEYFSETQRNKGNFPGRFSGRQFSNSRSEMNVSTLELGDSALYLCASSPRMLANTDTQYFGPGTRLTVL.

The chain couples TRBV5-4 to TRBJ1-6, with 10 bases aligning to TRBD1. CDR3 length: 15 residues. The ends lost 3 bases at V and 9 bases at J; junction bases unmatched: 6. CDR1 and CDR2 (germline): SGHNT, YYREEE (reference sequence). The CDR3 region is CASSSLRDRGSPLHF. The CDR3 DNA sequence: TGTGCCAGCAGCTCCCTGCGGGACAGGGGTTCACCCCTCCACTTT.

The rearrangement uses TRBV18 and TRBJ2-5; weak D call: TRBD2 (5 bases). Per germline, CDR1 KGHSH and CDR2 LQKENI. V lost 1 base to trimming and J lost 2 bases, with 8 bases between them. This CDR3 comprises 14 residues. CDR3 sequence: CASSPRAAQETQYF. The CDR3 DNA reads TGTGCCAGCTCACCACGAGCGGCGCAAGAGACCCAGTACTTC. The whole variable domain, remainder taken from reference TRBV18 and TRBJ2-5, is NAGVMQNPRHLVRRRGQEARLRCSPMKGHSHVYWYRQLPEEGLKFMVYLQKENIIDESGMPKERFSAEFPKEGPSILRIQQVVRGDSAAYFCASSPRAAQETQYFGPGTRLLVL.

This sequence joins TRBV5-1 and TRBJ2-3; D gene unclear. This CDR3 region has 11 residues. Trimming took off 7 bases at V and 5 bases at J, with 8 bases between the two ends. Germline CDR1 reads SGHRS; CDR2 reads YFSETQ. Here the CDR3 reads CASQAGDTQYF. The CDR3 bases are TGCGCCAGCCAGGCCGGAGATACGCAGTATTTT.

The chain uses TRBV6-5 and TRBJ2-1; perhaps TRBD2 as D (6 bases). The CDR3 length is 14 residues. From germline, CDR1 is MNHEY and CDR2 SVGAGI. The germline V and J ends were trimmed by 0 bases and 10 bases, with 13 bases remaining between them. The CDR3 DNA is TGTGCCAGCAGTTACTCGGTGGAGGGTGGAGAGCAGTTCTTC. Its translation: CASSYSVEGGEQFF.

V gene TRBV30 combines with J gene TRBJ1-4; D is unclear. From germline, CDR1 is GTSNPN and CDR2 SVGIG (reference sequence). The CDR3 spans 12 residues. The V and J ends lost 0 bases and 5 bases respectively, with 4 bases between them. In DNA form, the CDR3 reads TGTGCCTGGAGTGTGCGGAATGAAAAACTGTTTTTT. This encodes CAWSVRNEKLFF.

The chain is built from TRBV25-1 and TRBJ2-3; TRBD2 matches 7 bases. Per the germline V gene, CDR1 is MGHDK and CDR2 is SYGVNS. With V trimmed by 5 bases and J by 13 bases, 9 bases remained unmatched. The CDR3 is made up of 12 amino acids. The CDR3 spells CASSPGETSKYF. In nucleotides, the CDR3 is TGTGCCAGCAGTCCGGGGGAGACTAGCAAGTATTTT.

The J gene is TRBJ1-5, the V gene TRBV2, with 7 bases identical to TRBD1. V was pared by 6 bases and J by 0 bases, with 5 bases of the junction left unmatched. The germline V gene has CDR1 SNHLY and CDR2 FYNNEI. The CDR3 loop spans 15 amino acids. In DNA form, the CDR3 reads TGTGCCAGCAGCCGGGACAGTAATAGCAATCAGCCCCAGCATTTT. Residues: CASSRDSNSNQPQHF.

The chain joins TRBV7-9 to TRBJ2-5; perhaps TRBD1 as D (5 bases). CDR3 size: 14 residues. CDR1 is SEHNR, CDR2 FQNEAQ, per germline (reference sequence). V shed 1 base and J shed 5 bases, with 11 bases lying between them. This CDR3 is CASSLVRGFETQYF. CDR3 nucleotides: TGTGCCAGCAGCTTAGTAAGGGGCTTTGAGACCCAGTACTTC.